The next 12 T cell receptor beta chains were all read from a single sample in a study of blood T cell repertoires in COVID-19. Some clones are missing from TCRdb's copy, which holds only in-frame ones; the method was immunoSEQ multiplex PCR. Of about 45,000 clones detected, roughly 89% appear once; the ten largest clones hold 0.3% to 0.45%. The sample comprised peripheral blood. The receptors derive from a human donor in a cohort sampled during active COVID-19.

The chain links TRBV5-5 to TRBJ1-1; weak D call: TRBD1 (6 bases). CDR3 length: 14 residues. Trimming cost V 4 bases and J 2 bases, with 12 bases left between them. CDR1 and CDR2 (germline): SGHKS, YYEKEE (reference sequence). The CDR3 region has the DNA TGTGCCAGCAGCACCAGGGGCTACAACACTGAAGCTTTCTTT. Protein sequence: CASSTRGYNTEAFF.

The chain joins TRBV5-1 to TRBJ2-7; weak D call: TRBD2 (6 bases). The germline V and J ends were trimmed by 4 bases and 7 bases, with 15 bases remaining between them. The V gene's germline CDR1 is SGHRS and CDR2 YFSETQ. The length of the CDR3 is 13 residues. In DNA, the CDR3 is TGCGCCAGCAGCCGGACTATGAGCTGGGAGCAGTACTTC. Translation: CASSRTMSWEQYF.

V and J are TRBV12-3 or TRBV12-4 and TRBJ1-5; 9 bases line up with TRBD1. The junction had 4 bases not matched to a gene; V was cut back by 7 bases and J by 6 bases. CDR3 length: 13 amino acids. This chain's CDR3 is CASNQQGAQPQHF. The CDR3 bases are TGTGCCAGCAACCAACAGGGGGCTCAGCCCCAGCATTTT.

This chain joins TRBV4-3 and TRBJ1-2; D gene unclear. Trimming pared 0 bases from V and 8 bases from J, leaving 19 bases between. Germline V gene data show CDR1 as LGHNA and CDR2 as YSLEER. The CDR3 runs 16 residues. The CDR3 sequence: CASSQDEETHYRGYTF. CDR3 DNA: TGCGCCAGCAGCCAAGATGAGGAGACCCACTATCGGGGCTACACCTTC.

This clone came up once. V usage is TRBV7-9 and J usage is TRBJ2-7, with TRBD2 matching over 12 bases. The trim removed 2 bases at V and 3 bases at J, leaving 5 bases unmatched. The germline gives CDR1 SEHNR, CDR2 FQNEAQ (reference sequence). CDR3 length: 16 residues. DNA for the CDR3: TGTGCCAGCAGCTTACACCCTAGCGGGGGGGGCTACGAGCAGTACTTC. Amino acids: CASSLHPSGGGYEQYF.

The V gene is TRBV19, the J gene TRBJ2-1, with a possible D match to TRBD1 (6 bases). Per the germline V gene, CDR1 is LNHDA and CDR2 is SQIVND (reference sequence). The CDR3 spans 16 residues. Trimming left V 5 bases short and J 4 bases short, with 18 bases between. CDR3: CASSGVTGISYNEQFF. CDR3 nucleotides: TGTGCCAGTAGTGGTGTGACAGGAATTTCTTACAATGAGCAGTTCTTC. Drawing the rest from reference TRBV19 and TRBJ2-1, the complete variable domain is DGGITQSPKYLFRKEGQNVTLSCEQNLNHDAMYWYRQDPGQGLRLIYYSQIVNDFQKGDIAEGYSVSREKKESFPLTVTSAQKNPTAFYLCASSGVTGISYNEQFFGPGTRLTVL.

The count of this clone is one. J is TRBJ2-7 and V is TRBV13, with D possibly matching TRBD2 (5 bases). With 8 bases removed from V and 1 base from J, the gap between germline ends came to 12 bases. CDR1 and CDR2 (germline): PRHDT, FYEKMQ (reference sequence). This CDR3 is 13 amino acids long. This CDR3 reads CASPPEGSYEQYF. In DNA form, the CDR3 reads TGTGCCAGCCCCCCCGAGGGATCCTACGAGCAGTACTTC. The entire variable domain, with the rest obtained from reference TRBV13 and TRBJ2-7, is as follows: AAGVIQSPRHLIKEKRETATLKCYPIPRHDTVYWYQQGPGQDPQFLISFYEKMQSDKGSIPDRFSAQQFSDYHSELNMSSLELGDSALYFCASPPEGSYEQYFGPGTRLTVT.

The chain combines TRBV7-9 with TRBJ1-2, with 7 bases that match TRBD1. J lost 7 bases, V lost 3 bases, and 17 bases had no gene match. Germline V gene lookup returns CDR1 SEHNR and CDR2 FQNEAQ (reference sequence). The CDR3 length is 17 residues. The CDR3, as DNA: TGTGCCAGCAGCTTTGAGGGCGCGCGACAGGGACTCTCTGGCTACACCTTC. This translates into CASSFEGARQGLSGYTF. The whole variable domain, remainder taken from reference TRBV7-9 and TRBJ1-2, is DTGVSQNPRHKITKRGQNVTFRCDPISEHNRLYWYRQTLGQGPEFLTYFQNEAQLEKSRLLSDRFSAERPKGSFSTLEIQRTEQGDSAMYLCASSFEGARQGLSGYTFGSGTRLTVV.

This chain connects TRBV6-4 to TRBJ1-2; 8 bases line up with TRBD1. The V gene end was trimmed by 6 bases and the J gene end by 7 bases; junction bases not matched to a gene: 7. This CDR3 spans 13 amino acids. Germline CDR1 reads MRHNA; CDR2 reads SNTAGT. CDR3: CASSLDRGSGYTF. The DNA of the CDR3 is TGTGCCAGCAGCCTCGACAGGGGTAGTGGCTACACCTTC.

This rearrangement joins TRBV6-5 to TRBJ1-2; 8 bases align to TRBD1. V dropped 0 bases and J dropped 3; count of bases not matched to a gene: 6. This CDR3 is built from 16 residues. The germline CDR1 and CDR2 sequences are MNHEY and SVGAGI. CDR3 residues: CASSYSTGAPDYGYTF. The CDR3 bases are TGTGCCAGCAGTTACTCGACAGGGGCTCCAGACTATGGCTACACCTTC.

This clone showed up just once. CDR3 region: CASSPHTTGMNTEAFF. The CDR3 region has the DNA TGTGCCAGCAGTCCTCATACGACAGGGATGAACACTGAAGCTTTCTTT. The J gene is TRBJ1-1, the V gene TRBV27; 7 bases are shared with TRBD1. The CDR3 extends over 16 amino acids. CDR1 and CDR2 from the germline V gene are MNHEY and SMNVEV (reference sequence). V lost 5 bases, J lost 0 bases, and 9 bases stayed unmatched.

The CDR3 is CASSQVGTPYGYTF. CDR3 in DNA: TGCGCCAGCAGCCAAGTTGGCACCCCCTATGGCTACACCTTC. The chain joins TRBV4-3 to TRBJ1-2; D call uncertain. Trimming removed 1 base from V and 4 bases from J, with 10 bases in between. This CDR3 is built from 14 residues. The germline V gene has CDR1 LGHNA and CDR2 YSLEER.